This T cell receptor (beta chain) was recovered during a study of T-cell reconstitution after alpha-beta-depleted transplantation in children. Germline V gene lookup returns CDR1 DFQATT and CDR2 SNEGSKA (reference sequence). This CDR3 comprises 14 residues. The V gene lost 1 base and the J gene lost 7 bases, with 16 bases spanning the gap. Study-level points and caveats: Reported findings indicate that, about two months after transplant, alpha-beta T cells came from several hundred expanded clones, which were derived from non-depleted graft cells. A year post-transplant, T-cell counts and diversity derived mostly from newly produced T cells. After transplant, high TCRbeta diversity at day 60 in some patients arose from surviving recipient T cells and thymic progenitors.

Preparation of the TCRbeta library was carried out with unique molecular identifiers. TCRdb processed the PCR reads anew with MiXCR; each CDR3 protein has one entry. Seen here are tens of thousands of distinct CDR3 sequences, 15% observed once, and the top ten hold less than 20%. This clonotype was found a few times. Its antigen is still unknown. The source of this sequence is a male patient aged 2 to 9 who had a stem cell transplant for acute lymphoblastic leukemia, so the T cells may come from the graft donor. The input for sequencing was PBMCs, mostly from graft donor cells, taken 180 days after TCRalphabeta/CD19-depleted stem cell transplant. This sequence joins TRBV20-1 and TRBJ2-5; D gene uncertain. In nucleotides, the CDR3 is TGCAGTGCTAGAGCTATAAGTGGGATAGGGACCCAGTACTTC. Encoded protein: CSARAISGIGTQYF.